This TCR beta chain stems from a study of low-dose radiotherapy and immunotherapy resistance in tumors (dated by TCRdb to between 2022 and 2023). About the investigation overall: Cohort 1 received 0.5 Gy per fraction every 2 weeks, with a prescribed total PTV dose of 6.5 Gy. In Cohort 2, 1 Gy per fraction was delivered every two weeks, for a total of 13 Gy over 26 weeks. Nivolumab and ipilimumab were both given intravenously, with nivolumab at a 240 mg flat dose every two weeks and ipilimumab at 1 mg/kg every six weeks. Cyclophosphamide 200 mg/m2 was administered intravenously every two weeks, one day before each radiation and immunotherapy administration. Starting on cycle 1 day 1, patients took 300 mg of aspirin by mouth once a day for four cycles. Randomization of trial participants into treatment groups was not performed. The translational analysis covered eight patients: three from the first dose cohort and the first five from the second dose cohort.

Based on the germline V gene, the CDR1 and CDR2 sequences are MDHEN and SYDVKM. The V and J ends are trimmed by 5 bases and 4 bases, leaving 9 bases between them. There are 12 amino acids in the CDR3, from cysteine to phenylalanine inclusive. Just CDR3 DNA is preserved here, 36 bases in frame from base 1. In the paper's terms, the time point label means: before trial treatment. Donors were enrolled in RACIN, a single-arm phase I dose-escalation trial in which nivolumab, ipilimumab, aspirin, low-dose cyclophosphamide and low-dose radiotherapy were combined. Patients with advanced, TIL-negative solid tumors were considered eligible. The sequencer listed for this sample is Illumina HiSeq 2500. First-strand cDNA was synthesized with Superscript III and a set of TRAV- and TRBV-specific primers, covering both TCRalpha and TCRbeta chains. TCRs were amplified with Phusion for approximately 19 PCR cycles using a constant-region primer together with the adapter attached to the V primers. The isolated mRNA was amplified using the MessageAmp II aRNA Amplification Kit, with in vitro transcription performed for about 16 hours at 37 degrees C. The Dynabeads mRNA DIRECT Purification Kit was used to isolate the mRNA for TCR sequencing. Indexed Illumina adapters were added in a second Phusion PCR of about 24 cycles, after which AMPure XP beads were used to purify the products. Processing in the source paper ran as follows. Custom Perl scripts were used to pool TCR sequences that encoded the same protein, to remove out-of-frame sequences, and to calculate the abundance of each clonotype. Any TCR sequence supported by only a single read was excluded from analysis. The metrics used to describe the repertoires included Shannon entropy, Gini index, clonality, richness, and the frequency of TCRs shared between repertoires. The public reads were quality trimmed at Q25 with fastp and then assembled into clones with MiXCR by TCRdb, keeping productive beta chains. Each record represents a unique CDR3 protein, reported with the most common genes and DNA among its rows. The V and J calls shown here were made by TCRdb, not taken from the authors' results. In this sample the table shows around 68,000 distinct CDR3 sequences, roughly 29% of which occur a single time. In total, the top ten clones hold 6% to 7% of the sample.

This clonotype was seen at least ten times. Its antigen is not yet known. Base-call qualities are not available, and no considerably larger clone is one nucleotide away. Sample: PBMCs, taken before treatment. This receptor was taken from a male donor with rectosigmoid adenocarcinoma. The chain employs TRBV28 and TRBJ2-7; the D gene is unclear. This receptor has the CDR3 CASSAVTYEQYF. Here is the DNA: TGTGCCAGCAGTGCCGTTACTTACGAGCAGTACTTC.